The clone carrying this TCR beta chain was observed a few times. TCRdb recomputed calls from the 5' RACE reads with MiXCR, one row per CDR3 protein. The table has over 350,000 distinct CDR3 sequences, approximately 25% seen once. The source of the sample is a study of T-cell memory formation after mild COVID-19. The CDR3 runs 15 residues. CDR1 is SGDLS, CDR2 YYNGEE, per germline. V gave up 0 bases and J gave up 4 bases, with 13 bases separating them. Sequencing was performed on PBMCs or a T cell subset sorted from them (not recorded which). The TCR comes from an adult woman who had mild COVID-19 (a few samples of this study predate the infection). Cell type and time point are not known. The chain uses TRBV9 and TRBJ1-2; D might be TRBD1 (5 bases). The CDR3 here is CASSVGQGSFYGYTF. Written as DNA, the CDR3 is TGTGCCAGCAGCGTAGGCCAGGGCTCCTTCTATGGCTACACCTTC.